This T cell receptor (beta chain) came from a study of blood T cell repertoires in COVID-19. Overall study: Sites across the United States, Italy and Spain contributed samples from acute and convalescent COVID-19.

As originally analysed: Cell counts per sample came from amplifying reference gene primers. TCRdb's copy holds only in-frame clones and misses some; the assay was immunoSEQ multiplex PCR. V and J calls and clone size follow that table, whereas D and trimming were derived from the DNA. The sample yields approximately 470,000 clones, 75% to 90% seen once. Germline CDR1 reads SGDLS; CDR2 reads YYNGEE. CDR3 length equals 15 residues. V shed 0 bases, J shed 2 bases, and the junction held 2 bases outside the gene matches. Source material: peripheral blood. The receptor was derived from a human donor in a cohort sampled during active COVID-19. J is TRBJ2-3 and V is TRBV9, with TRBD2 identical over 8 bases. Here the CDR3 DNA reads TGTGCCAGCAGCGTAGCGGGAGGGCTCACAGATACGCAGTATTTT. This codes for CASSVAGGLTDTQYF. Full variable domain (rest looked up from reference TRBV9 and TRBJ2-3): DSGVTQTPKHLITATGQRVTLRCSPRSGDLSVYWYQQSLDQGLQFLIQYYNGEERAKGNILERFSAQQFPDLHSELNLSSLELGDSALYFCASSVAGGLTDTQYFGPGTRLTVL.